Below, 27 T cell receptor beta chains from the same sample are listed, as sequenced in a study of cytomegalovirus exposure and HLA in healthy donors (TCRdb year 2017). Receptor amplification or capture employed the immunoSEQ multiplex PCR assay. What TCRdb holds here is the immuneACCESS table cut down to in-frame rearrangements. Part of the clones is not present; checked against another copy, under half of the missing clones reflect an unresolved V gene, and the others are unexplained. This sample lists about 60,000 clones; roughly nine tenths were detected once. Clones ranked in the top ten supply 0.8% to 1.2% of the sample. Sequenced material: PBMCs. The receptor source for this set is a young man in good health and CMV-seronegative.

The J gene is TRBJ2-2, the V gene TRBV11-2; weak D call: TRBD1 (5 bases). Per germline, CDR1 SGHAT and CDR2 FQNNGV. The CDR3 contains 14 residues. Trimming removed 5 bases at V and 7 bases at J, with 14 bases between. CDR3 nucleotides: TGTGCCAGCAGCCTCTCTTGGGGCGACGGGGAGCTGTTTTTT. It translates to CASSLSWGDGELFF.

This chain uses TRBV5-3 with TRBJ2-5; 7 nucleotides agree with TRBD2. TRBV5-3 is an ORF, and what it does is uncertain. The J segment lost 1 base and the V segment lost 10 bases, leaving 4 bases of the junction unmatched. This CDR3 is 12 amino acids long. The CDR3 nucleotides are TGTGCCCCAAGCGGGGCCCAAGAGACCCAGTACTTC. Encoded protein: CAPSGAQETQYF.

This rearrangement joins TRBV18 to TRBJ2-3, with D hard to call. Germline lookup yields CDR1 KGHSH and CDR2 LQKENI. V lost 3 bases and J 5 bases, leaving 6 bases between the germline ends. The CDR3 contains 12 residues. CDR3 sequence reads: CASSPPGDTQYF. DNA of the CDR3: TGTGCCAGCTCACCCCCCGGAGATACGCAGTATTTT.

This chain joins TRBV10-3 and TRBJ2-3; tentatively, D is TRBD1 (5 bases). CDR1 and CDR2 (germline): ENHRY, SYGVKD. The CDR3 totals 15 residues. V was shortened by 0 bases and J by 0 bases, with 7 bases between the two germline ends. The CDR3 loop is CAISESTVSTDTQYF. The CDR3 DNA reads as TGTGCCATCAGTGAGTCGACAGTTAGCACAGATACGCAGTATTTT.

The CDR3 sequence is CSVEDRANTQYF. CDR3 nucleotide sequence: TGCAGCGTAGAGGACAGGGCGAATACGCAGTATTTT. The chain is built from TRBV29-1 and TRBJ2-3; TRBD1 matches 8 bases. The CDR3 is 12 residues long. CDR1 SQVTM and CDR2 ANQGSEA come from the germline V gene. Trimming at V came to 6 bases and at J to 7 bases, leaving 6 bases not matched to a gene.

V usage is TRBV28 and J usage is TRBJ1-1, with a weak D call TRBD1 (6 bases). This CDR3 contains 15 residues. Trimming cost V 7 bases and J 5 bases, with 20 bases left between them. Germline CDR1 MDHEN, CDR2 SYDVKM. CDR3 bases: TGTGCCAGCACCCCAGGGGCCGTTGAGGTAACTGAAGCTTTCTTT. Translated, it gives CASTPGAVEVTEAFF.

The CDR3: CASSQGITQTYEQYF. The CDR3 region has the DNA TGCGCCAGCAGCCAAGGCATAACACAGACCTACGAGCAGTACTTC. The V gene is TRBV4-3, the J gene TRBJ2-7, with unresolved D. Germline V gene sequence: CDR1 LGHNA, CDR2 YSLEER. The CDR3 is 15 amino acids. V shed 1 base and J shed 2 bases, with 12 bases lying between them.

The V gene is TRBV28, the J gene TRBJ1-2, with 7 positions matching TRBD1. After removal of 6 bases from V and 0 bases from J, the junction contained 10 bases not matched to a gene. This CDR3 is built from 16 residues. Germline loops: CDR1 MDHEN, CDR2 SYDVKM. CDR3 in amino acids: CASRGVGQDSNYGYTF. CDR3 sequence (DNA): TGTGCCAGCAGAGGTGTAGGACAGGACTCTAACTATGGCTACACCTTC.

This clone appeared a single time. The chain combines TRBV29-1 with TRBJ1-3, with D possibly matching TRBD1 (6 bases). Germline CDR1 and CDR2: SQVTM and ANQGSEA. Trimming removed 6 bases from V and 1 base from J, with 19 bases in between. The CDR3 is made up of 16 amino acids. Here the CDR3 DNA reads TGCAGCGTGGATTACAGGGTATCACTGTCTGGAAACACCATATATTTT. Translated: CSVDYRVSLSGNTIYF.

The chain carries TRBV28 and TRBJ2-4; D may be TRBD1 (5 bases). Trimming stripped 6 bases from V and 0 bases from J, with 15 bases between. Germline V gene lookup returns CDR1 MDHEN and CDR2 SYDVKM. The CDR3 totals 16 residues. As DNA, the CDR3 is TGTGCCAGCAGCCTTACCGACAGTCTAGCCAAAAACATTCAGTACTTC. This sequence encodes CASSLTDSLAKNIQYF.

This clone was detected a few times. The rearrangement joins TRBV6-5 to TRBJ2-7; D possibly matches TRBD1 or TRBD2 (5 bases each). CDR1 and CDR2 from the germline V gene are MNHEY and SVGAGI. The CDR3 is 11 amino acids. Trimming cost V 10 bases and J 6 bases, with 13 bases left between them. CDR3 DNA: TGTGCCACCAGGGAGTTGTCCGAGCAGTACTTC. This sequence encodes CATRELSEQYF.

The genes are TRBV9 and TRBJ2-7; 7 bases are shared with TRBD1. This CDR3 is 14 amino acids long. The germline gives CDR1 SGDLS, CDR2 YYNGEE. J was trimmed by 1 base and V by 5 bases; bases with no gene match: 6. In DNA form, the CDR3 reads TGTGCCAGCAGTGAACAGGGGACGTCCTACGAGCAGTACTTC. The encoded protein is CASSEQGTSYEQYF.

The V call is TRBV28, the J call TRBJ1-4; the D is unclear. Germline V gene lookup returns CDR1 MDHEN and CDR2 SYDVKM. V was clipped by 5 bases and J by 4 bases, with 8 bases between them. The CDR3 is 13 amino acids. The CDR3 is CASSLTFNEKLFF. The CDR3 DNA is TGTGCCAGCAGTCTAACCTTTAATGAAAAACTGTTTTTT.

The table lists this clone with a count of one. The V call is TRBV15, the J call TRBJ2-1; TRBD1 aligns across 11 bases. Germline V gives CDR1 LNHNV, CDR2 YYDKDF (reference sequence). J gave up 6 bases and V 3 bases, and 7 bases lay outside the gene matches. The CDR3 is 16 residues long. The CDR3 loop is CATSRFAGTGGNEQFF. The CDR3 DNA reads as TGTGCCACCAGCAGGTTTGCCGGGACAGGGGGCAATGAGCAGTTCTTC.

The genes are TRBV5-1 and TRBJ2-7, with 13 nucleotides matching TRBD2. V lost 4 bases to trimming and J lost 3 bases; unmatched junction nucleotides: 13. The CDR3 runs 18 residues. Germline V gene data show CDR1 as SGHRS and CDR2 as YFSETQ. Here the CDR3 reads CASSMAGLAGVGNYEQYF. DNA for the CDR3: TGCGCCAGCAGCATGGCAGGACTAGCGGGAGTAGGGAACTACGAGCAGTACTTC.

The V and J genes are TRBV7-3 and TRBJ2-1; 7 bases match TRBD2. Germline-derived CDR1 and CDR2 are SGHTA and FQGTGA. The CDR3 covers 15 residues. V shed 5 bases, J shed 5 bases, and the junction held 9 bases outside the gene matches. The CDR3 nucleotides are TGTGCCAGCAGCGGGGTCCTAGCGGCGAACAATGAGCAGTTCTTC. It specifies CASSGVLAANNEQFF.

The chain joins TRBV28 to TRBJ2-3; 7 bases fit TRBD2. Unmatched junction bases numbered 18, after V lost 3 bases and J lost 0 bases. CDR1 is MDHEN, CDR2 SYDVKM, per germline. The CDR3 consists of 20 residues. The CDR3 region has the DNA TGTGCCAGCAGTTTCCCCCTCGGAGGCGGGAGAAGTCTAAGCACAGATACGCAGTATTTT. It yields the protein CASSFPLGGGRSLSTDTQYF.

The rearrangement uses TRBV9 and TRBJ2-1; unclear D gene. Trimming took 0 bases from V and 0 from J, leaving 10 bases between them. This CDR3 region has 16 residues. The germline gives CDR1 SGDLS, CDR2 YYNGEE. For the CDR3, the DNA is TGTGCCAGCAGCGTAGCTACCTATGACTCCTACAATGAGCAGTTCTTC. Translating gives CASSVATYDSYNEQFF.

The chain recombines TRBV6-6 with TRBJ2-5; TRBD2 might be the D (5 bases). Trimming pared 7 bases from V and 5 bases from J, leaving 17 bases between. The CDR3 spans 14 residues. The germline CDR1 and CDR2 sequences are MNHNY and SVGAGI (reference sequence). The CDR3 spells CASKKRVPGETQYF. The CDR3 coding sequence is TGTGCCAGCAAGAAGAGGGTCCCGGGGGAGACCCAGTACTTC.

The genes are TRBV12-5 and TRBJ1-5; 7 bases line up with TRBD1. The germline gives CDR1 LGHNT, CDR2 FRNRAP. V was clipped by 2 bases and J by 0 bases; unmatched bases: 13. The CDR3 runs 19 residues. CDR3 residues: CASGLPSNRDSYSNQPQHF. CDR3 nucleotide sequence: TGTGCTAGTGGTTTGCCCTCCAACCGGGACAGTTATAGCAATCAGCCCCAGCATTTT.

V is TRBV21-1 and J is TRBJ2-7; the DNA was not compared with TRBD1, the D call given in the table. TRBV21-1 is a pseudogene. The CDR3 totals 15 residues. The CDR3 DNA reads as TGTGCCAGCAGCAAGGAAGACAGGGTTTTCTACGAGCAGTACTTC. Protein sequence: CASSKEDRVFYEQYF.

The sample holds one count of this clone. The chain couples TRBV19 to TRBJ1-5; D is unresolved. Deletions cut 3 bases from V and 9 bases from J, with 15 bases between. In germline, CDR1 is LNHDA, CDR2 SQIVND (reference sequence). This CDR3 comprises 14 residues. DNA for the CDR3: TGTGCCAGTAGTATTGGGCGGGAGGTTCGGCCCCAGCATTTT. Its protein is CASSIGREVRPQHF.

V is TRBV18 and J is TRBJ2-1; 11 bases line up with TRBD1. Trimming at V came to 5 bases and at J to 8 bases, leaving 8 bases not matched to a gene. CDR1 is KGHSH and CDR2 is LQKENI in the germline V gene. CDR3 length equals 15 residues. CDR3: CASSSGQGALDEQFF. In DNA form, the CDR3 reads TGTGCCAGCTCATCCGGACAGGGGGCCCTCGATGAGCAGTTCTTC.

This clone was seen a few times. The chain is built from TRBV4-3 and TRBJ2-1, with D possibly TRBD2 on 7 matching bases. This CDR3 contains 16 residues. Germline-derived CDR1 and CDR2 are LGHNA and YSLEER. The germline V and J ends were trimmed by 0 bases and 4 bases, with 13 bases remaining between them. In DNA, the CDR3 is TGCGCCAGCAGCCAAGAGGGGGGGACACTATACAATGAGCAGTTCTTC. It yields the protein CASSQEGGTLYNEQFF.

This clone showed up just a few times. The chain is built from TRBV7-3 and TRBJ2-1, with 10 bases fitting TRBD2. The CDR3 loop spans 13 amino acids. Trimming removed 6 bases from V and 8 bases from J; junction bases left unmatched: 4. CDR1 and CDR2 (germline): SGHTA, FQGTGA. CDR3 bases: TGTGCCAGCAGTTCAGGACTAGCGGATGAGCAGTTCTTC. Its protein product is CASSSGLADEQFF.

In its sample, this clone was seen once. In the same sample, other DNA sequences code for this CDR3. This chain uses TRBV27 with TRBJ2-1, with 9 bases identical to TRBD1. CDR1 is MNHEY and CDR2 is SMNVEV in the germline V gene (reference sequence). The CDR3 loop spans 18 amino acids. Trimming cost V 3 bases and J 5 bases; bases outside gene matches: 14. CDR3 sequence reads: CASSFNKVGQGRNNEQFF. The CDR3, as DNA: TGTGCCAGCAGTTTTAATAAGGTAGGACAGGGGCGAAACAATGAGCAGTTCTTC.

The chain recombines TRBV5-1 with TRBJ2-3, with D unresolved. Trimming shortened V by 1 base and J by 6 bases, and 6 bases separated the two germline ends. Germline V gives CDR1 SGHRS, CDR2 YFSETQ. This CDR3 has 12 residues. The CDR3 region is CASSLREDTQYF. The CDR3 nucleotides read TGCGCCAGCAGCTTGCGTGAGGATACGCAGTATTTT.